This T cell receptor (beta chain) stems from a study of blood T cell repertoires in COVID-19. Turning to the study itself: Acute and convalescent COVID-19 samples came from the United States, Italy and Spain.

This clone was detected a few times. The study drew participants aged about 18 to 89 years from 20 to 30 US areas. Participants were placed into cohorts based on the clinical history they reported. Original processing notes: Amplification with reference gene primers provided the estimates of nucleated cell counts. Clones were sequenced by immunoSEQ multiplex PCR, and TCRdb holds only the in-frame ones, with some missing. V and J calls and clone size are copied from that table; D and trimming were computed from the DNA. The sample has 350,000 to 400,000 clones; roughly 90% are singletons. The V and J ends lost 6 bases and 2 bases, in that order; junction bases with no gene match: 8. CDR1 is SGDLS and CDR2 is YYNGEE in the germline V gene. The CDR3 has 15 residues.

The TCR comes from a woman aged 25 to 39 with acute COVID-19. The sequenced material came from PBMCs or T cells enriched from blood (not recorded which). The chain recombines TRBV9 with TRBJ2-1; 7 nucleotides align to TRBD1. The CDR3 region is CASNSPGQPYNEQFF. Written as DNA, the CDR3 is TGTGCCAGCAACAGTCCGGGACAGCCCTACAATGAGCAGTTCTTC.